The following is a T cell receptor beta chain sequence with its context. The sample comes from a study of shared clonotypes between healthy human individuals. CD45RO-negative cells were positively selected for CCR7, leaving out terminally differentiated effector memory CD45RA+ cells. There are 12 residues in the CDR3. The ends were cut back, 3 bases at V and 13 bases at J, with 15 bases in the middle. CDR1 and CDR2 from the germline V gene are MNHEY and SMNVEV (reference sequence). Clones were read by immunoSEQ multiplex PCR, and TCRdb kept only the in-frame ones, dropping some. The table has around 2,000,000 clones, over 85% seen once.

The chain joins TRBV27 to TRBJ1-2; D possibly corresponds to TRBD1 (5 bases). The origin of this receptor is a man aged 18 to 30 in good health. The material sequenced was naive CD8+ T cells sorted from blood. The CDR3: CASSFSRVDLTF. The CDR3 bases are TGTGCCAGCAGTTTTAGCAGGGTCGATCTCACCTTC.